This T cell receptor (beta chain) was observed in a study of graft-versus-host responses after intestinal transplantation. Notes on the study in general: There were GvH clones found in recipient marrow, and some of them appeared first in ileum or blood.

Here immunoSEQ multiplex PCR was the method, and the copy in TCRdb shows in-frame clones only, minus some. Counted here are about 120,000 clones, around 95% occurring once; the ten biggest clones make up over 2.5%. Of note for this clone: Its target is not known.

The CDR3 sequence is 18 residues long. Trimming at V came to 0 bases and at J to 1 base, leaving 6 bases not matched to a gene. Germline V CDR1 and CDR2: LNHNV, YYDKDF (reference sequence). V usage is TRBV15 and J usage is TRBJ2-3; 11 bases fit TRBD2. The TCR comes from a human donor who received an intestinal transplant. The sample here was unstimulated CD8+ T cells sorted from spleen or lymph node cells, taken before intestinal transplant. CDR3 sequence: CATSRDVLAGARTDTQYF. The CDR3 DNA is TGTGCCACCAGCAGAGATGTACTAGCGGGAGCTCGCACAGATACGCAGTATTTT. Based on the CDR3 plus reference TRBV15 and TRBJ2-3, the full variable domain is DAMVIQNPRYQVTQFGKPVTLSCSQTLNHNVMYWYQQKSSQAPKLLFHYYDKDFNNEADTPDNFQSRRPNTSFCFLDIRSPGLGDTAMYLCATSRDVLAGARTDTQYFGPGTRLTVL.